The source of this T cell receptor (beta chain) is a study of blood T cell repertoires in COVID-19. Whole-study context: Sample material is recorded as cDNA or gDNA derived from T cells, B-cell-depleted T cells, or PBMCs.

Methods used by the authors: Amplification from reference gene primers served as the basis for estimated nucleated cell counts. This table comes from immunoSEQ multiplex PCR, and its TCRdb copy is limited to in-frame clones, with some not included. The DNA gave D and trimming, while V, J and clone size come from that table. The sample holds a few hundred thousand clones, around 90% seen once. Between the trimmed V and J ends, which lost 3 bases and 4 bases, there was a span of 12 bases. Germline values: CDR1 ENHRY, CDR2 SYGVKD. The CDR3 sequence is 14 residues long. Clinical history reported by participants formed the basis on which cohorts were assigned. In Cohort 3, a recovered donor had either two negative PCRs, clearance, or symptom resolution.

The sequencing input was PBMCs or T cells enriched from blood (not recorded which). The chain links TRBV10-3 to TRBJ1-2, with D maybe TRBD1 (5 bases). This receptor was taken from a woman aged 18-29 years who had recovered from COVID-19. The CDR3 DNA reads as TGTGCCATCAGTGAAGCTCGGCAGGGCTATGGCTACACCTTC. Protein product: CAISEARQGYGYTF.